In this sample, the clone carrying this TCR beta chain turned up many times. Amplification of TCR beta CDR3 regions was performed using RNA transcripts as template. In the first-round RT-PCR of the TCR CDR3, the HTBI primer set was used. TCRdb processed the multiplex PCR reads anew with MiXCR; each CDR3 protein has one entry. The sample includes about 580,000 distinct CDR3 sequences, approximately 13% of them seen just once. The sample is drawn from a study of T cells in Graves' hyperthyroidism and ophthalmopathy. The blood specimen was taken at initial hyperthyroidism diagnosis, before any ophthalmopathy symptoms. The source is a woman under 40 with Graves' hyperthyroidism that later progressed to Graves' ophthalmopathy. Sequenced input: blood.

The CDR3 is CSVEETPAGALHF. CDR3 nucleotide sequence: TGCAGCGTTGAAGAAACTCCCGCTGGGGCCCTCCACTTT. The V gene is TRBV29-1, the J gene TRBJ1-6; D ambiguous. This CDR3 has 13 residues. CDR1 is SQVTM and CDR2 is ANQGSEA in the germline V gene. The V and J ends lost 0 bases and 14 bases respectively, with 14 bases between them.